This TCR beta chain was sequenced in a study of T-cell memory formation after mild COVID-19. The authors produced TCR alpha and TCR beta cDNA libraries with sample barcodes and UMIs by 5'RACE using constant-segment primers. TCRdb re-derived calls from the 5' RACE reads in MiXCR, one entry per CDR3 protein. The table has 150,000 to 200,000 distinct CDR3 sequences, roughly 14% seen once; the top ten hold roughly 15%. J lost 3 bases, V lost 7 bases, and 5 bases had no gene match. This CDR3 is built from 13 residues. The TCR was taken from an adult woman who had mild COVID-19 (a few samples of this study predate the infection). Cell type and time point are not known. The chain employs TRBV12-3 or TRBV12-4 and TRBJ2-5, with 7 positions matching TRBD1. What was sequenced was PBMCs or a T cell subset sorted from them (not recorded which). Written as DNA, the CDR3 is TGTGCCAGCACGTTACAGGGGAAAGAGACCCAGTACTTC. Amino acid sequence: CASTLQGKETQYF.